This TCR beta chain emerged from a study of cytomegalovirus exposure and HLA in healthy donors. Study in general: Both the roughly 120 validation repertoires and the approximately 640 first-cohort repertoires used the same platform, as reported by a later analysis. General study points: There were a few CMV-associated chains whose specificity for CMV antigens was confirmed in vitro.

A note on this clone: Its antigen is as yet unknown.

CDR1 and CDR2 from the germline V gene are MDHEN and SYDVKM. The CDR3 runs to 14 residues. The trim removed 4 bases at V and 7 bases at J, leaving 5 bases unmatched. The method was immunoSEQ multiplex PCR; TCRdb's version includes in-frame clones alone and lacks a portion of them. The data show 80,000 or so clones, with around 95% seen just once and 0.6% to 0.7% held by the top ten. What was sequenced was PBMCs. The TCR originated in a woman aged 18-29 years in good health and CMV-seronegative. This chain uses TRBV28 with TRBJ1-4; TRBD1 matches 8 bases. The CDR3 reads CASSSGGAGEKLFF. CDR3 DNA: TGTGCCAGCAGTTCAGGGGGCGCGGGTGAAAAACTGTTTTTT.